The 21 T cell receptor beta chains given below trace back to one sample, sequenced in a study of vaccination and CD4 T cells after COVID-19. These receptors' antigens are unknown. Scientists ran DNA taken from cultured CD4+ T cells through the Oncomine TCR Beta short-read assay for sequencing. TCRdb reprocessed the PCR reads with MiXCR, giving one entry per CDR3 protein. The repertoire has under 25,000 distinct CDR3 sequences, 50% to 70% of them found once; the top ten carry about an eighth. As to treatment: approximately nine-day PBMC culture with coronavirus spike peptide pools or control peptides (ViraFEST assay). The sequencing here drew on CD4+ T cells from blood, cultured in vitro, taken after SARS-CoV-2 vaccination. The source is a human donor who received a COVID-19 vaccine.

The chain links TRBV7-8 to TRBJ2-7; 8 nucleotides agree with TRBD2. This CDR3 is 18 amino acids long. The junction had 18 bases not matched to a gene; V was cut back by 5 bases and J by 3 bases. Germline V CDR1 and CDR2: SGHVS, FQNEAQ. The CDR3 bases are TGTGCCAGCAGCCCCATGGGGCGAGGGCCCCGGGGGGGCTACGAGCAGTACTTC. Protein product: CASSPMGRGPRGGYEQYF.

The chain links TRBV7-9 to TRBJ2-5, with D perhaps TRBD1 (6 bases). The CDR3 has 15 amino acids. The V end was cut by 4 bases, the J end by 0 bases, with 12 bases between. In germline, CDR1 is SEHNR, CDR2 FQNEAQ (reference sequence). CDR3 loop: CASSYPQGYQETQYF. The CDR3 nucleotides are TGTGCCAGCAGCTACCCACAGGGTTACCAAGAGACCCAGTACTTC.

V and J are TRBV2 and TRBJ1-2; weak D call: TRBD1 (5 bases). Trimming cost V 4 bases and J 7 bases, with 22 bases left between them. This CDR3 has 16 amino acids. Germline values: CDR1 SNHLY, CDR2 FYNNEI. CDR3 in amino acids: CASSVKGQPTFSGYTF. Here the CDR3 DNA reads TGTGCCAGCAGTGTTAAAGGACAACCGACGTTCTCTGGCTACACCTTC.

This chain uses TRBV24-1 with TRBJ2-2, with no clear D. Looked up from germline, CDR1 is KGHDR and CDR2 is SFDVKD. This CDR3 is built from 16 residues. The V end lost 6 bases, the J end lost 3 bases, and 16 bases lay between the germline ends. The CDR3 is CATSKRPIGDTGELFF. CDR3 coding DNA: TGTGCCACCAGTAAGAGGCCCATTGGGGACACCGGGGAGCTGTTTTTT.

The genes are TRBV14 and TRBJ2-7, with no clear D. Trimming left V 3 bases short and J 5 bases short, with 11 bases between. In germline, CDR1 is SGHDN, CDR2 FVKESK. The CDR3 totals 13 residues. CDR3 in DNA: TGTGCCAGCAGCCAGGGGTCGGTCGACGAGCAGTACTTC. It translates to CASSQGSVDEQYF.

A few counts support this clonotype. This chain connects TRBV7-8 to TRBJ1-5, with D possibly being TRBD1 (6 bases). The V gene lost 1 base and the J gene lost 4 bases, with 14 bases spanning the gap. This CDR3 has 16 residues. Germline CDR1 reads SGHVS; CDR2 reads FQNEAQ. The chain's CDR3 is CASSLDFGGTNQPQHF. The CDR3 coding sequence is TGTGCCAGCAGCTTAGATTTCGGGGGCACGAATCAGCCCCAGCATTTT.

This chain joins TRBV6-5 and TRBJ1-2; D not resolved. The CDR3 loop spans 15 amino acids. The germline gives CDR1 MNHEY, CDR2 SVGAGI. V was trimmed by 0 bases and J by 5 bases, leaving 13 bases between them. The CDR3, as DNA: TGTGCCAGCAGTTACTCAGGGATAGGGTCTTATGGCTACACCTTC. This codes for CASSYSGIGSYGYTF.

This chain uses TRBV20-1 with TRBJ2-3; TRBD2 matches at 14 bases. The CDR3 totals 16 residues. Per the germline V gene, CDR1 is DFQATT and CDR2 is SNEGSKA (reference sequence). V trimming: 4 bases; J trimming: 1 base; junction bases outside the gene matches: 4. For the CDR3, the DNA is TGCAGTGCTACCCGGGGACTAGCGGGGGGCACAGATACGCAGTATTTT. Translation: CSATRGLAGGTDTQYF.

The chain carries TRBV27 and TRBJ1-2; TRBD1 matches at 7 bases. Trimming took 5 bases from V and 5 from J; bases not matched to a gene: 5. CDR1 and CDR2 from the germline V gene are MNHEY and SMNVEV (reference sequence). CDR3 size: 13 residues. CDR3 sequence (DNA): TGTGCCAGCAGTCCTAACAGGGGTTATGGCTACACCTTC. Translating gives CASSPNRGYGYTF.

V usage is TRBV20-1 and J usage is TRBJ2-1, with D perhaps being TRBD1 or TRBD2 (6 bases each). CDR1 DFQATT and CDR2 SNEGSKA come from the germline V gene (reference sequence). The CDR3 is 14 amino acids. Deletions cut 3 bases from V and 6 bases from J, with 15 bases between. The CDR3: CSASEGGEGNEQFF. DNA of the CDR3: TGCAGTGCTAGTGAGGGGGGCGAGGGCAATGAGCAGTTCTTC.

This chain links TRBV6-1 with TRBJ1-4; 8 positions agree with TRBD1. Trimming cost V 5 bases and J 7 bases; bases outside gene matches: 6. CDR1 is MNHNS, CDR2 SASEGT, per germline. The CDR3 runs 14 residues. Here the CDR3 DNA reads TGTGCCAGCAGTAACGACAGGGGTGGTGAAAAACTGTTTTTT. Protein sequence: CASSNDRGGEKLFF.

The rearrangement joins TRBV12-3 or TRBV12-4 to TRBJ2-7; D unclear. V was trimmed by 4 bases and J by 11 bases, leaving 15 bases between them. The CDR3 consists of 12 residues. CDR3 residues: CASSSSDTKKYF. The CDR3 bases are TGTGCCAGCAGTTCATCCGACACTAAGAAGTACTTC.

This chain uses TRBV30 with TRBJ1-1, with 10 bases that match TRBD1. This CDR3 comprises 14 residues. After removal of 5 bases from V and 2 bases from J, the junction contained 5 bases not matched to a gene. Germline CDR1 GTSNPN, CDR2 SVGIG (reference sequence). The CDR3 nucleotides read TGTGCCTGGGGGACAGGGGATACTAACACTGAAGCTTTCTTT. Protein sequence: CAWGTGDTNTEAFF.

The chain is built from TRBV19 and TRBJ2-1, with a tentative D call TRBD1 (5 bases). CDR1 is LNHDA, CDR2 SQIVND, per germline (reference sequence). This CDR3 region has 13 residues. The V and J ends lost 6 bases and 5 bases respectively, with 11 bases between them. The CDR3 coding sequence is TGTGCCAGTAGGGGCCTAGGGGACAATGAGCAGTTCTTC. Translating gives CASRGLGDNEQFF.

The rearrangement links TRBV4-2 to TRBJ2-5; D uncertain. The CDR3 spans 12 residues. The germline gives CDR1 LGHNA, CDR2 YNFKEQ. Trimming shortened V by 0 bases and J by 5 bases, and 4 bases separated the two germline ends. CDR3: CASSQDRETQYF. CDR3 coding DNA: TGTGCCAGCAGCCAAGATAGGGAGACCCAGTACTTC.

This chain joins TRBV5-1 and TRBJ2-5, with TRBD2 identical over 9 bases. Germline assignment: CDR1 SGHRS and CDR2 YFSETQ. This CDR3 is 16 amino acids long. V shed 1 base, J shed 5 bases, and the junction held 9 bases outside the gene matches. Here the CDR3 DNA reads TGCGCCAGCAGCTTGTCGCTGCGGGGGGGCCGGGAGACCCAGTACTTC. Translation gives CASSLSLRGGRETQYF.

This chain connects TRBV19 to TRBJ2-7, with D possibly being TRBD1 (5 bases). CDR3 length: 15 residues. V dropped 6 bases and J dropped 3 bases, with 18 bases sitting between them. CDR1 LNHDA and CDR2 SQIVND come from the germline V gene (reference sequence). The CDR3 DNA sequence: TGTGCCAGTAGAAGAGGACATTTGGGGTACTACGAGCAGTACTTC. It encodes CASRRGHLGYYEQYF.

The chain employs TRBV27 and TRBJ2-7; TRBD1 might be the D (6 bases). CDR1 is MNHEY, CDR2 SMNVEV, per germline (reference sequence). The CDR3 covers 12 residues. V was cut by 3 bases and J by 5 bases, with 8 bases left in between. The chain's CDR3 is CASSFGGHEQYF. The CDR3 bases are TGTGCCAGCAGTTTTGGGGGCCACGAGCAGTACTTC.

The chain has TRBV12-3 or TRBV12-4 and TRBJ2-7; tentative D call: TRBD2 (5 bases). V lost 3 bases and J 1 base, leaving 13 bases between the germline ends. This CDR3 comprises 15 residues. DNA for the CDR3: TGTGCCAGCAGTTTCCTACTTCGGGGTTCCTACGAGCAGTACTTC. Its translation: CASSFLLRGSYEQYF.

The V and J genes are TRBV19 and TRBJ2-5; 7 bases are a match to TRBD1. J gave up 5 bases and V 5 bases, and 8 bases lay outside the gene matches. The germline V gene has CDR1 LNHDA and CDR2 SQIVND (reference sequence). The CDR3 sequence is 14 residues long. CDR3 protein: CASSPGGMGETQYF. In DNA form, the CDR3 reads TGTGCCAGTAGTCCAGGGGGAATGGGGGAGACCCAGTACTTC.

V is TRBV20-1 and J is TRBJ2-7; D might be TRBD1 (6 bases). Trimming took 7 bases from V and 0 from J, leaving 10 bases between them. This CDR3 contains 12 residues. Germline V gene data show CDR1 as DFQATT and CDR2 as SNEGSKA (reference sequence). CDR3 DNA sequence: TGCAGTGGGACAGAAAACTCCTACGAGCAGTACTTC. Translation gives CSGTENSYEQYF.